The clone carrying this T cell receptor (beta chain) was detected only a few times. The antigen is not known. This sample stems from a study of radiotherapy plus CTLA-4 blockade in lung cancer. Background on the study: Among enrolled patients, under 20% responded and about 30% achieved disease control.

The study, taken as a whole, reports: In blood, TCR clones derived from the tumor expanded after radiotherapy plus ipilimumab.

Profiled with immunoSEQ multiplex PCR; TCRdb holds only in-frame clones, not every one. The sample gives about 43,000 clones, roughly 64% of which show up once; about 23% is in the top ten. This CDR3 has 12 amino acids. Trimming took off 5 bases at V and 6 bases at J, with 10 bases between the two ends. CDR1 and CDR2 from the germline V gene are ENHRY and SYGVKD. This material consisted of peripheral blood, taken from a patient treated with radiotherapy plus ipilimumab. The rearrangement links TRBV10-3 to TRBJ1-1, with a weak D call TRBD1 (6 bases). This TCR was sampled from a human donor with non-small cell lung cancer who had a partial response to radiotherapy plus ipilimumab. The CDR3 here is CAISRDTAEAFF. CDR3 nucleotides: TGTGCCATCAGTAGGGACACCGCTGAAGCTTTCTTT.